These T cell receptor beta chains were read from a single sample in a study of blood T cell repertoires in COVID-19. Assay used: immunoSEQ multiplex PCR; TCRdb lists only in-frame clones, some missing. Here the sample spans about 98,000 clones, more than 65% being singletons. Sequenced input: peripheral blood. These receptor sequences come from an elderly woman with acute or convalescent COVID-19. Each CDR3 is given with its conserved first and last residue. A D gene is named only where the DNA matches it firmly. The size of a clone is reported for some rows only, either as once, few or many, or as a class for expanded clones.

size	D	V	J	DNA	CDR3
-	TRBD1	TRBV28	TRBJ1-5	TGTGCCAGCATCTGGAACAGGGGGCCCAATCAGCCCCAGCATTTT	CASIWNRGPNQPQHF
-	-	TRBV6-5	TRBJ1-5	TGTGCCAGCAGAGGAGAACTAATGAGCAATCAGCCCCAGCATTTT	CASRGELMSNQPQHF
-	-	TRBV7-2	TRBJ2-1	TGTGCCAGCAGCTTAAGGGGGAAAAGCTCCTACAATGAGCAGTTCTTC	CASSLRGKSSYNEQFF
-	-	TRBV6-1	TRBJ2-7	TGTGCCAGCAGTGAAGCGGCCAGTCAGCAGTACTTC	CASSEAASQQYF
-	TRBD2	TRBV15	TRBJ2-7	TGTGCCACCAGCTTAACAGCGGGGGGTTTCGGTGGCGAGCAGTACTTC	CATSLTAGGFGGEQYF
-	TRBD1	TRBV18	TRBJ2-2	TGTGCCAGCTCACTCCGACAGGGGAGCACCGGGGAGCTGTTTTTT	CASSLRQGSTGELFF
-	TRBD1	TRBV2	TRBJ1-2	TGTGCCAGCAGAGAGGGGGCCAGAGGCTACACCTTC	CASREGARGYTF
-	-	TRBV10-3	TRBJ1-1	TGTGCCATCAGAGGTACGGGGGGCACTGAAGCTTTCTTT	CAIRGTGGTEAFF
-	-	TRBV5-6	TRBJ2-7	TGTGCCAGCAGCTTGGATGATGGGGGCCAGGTGATCTACGAGCAGTACTTC	CASSLDDGGQVIYEQYF
-	-	TRBV11-2	TRBJ2-2	TGTGCCAGCAGTCAAACTAGGGAGACCGGGGAGCTGTTTTTT	CASSQTRETGELFF
-	-	TRBV30	TRBJ1-5	TGTGCCTGCAGCCGAGACAGTTTTGGCAATCAGCCCCAGCATTTT	CACSRDSFGNQPQHF
-	-	TRBV6-5	TRBJ1-5	TGTGCCAGCAGCGGGGGACCCCAGGCCCAGCCCCAGCATTTT	CASSGGPQAQPQHF
-	TRBD2	TRBV5-1	TRBJ2-4	TGCGCCAGCACCCCGACTAGTCGGGGGGAGATTCAGTACTTC	CASTPTSRGEIQYF
-	-	TRBV6-6	TRBJ2-2	TGTGCCAGCAGCCAAATCAGGGGGGTGTGGACCGGGGAGCTGTTTTTT	CASSQIRGVWTGELFF
few	-	TRBV4-1	TRBJ2-3	TGCGCCAGCAGCGCAACAGCTTCTTCAGATACGCAGTATTTT	CASSATASSDTQYF
-	-	TRBV18	TRBJ1-4	TGTGCCAGCTCACCTAATACCCCGGGAGGTGGTGAAAAACTGTTTTTT	CASSPNTPGGGEKLFF
-	TRBD2	TRBV5-4	TRBJ2-1	TGTGCCAGCAGCGGACGGACTAGCGGGGGGTACAATGAGCAGTTCTTC	CASSGRTSGGYNEQFF
once	-	TRBV1	TRBJ1-3	TGCACCAGCAGCCCACCCCCTCGACACGGCTCTATCCCTGGAAACACCATATATTTT	CTSSPPPRHGSIPGNTIYF
-	TRBD1	TRBV11-2	TRBJ2-1	TGTGCCAGCAGCTTGGACAGGGGGACATCCTACAATGAGCAGTTCTTC	CASSLDRGTSYNEQFF
-	-	TRBV10-3	TRBJ2-6	TGTGCCATCATGGCAGGGACATTCTCTGGGGCCAACGTCCTGACTTTC	CAIMAGTFSGANVLTF
-	TRBD1	TRBV3-1/TRBV3-2	TRBJ1-1	TGTGCCAGCAGCCCACGCCCGGGACAGGGGAACACTGAAGCTTTCTTT	CASSPRPGQGNTEAFF